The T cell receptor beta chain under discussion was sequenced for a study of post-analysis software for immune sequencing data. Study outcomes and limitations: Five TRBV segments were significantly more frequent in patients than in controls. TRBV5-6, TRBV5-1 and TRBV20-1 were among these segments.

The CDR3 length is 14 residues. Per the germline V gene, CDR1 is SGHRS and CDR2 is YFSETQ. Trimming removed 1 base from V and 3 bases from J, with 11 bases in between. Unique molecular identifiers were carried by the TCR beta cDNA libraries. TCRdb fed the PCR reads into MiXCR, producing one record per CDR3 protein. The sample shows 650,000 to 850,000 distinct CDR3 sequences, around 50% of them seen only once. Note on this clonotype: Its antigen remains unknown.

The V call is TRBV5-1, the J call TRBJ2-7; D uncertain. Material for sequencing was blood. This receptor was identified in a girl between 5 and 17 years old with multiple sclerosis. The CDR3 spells CASSLMEKYYEQYF. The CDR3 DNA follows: TGCGCCAGCAGCTTGATGGAGAAATACTACGAGCAGTACTTC. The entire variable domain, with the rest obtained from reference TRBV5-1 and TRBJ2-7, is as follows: KAGVTQTPRYLIKTRGQQVTLSCSPISGHRSVSWYQQTPGQGLQFLFEYFSETQRNKGNFPGRFSGRQFSNSRSEMNVSTLELGDSALYLCASSLMEKYYEQYFGPGTRLTVT.